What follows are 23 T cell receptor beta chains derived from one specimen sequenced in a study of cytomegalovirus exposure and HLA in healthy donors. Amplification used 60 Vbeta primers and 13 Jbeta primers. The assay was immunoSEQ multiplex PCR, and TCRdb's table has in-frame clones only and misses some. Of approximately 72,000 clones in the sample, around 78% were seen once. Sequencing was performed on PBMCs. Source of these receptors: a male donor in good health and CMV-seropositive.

The CDR3: CASSAIPGGTGELFF. Here the CDR3 DNA reads TGCGCCAGCAGCGCCATCCCGGGTGGGACCGGGGAGCTGTTTTTT. The chain employs TRBV5-1 and TRBJ2-2; no reliable D call. This CDR3 is built from 15 residues. V was pared by 4 bases and J by 5 bases, with 15 bases between. Germline V gene sequence: CDR1 SGHRS, CDR2 YFSETQ.

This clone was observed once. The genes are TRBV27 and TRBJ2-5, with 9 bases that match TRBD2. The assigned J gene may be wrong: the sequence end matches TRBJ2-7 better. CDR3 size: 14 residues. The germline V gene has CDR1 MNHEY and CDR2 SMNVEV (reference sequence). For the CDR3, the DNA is TGTGCCAGCAGACGACTAGCGGATTCCTACGAGCAGTACTTC. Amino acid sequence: CASRRLADSYEQYF.

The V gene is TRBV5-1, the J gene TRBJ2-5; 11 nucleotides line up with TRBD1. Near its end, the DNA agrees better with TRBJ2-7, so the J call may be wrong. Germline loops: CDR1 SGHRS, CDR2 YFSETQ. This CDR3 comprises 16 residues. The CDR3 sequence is CASSWGTGGISYEQYF. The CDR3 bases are TGCGCCAGCAGCTGGGGGACAGGGGGGATTTCCTACGAGCAGTACTTC.

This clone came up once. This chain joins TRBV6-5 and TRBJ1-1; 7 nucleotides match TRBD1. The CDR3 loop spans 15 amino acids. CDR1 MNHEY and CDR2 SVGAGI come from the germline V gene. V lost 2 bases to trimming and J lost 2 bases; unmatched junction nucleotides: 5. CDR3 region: CASSYAYRGNTEAFF. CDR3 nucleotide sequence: TGTGCCAGCAGTTACGCCTACAGGGGTAACACTGAAGCTTTCTTT.

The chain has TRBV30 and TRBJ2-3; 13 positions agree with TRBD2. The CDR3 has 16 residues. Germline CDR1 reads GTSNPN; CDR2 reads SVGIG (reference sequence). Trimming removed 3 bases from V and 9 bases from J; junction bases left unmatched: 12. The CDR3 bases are TGTGCCTGGAGGAGACCGGGGACTAGCGGGGAGAGGACGCAGTATTTT. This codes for CAWRRPGTSGERTQYF.

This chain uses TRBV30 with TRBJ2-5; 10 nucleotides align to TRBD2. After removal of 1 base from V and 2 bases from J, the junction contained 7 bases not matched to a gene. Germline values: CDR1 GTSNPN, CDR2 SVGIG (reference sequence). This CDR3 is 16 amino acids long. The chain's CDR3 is CAWSERAGGLQETQYF. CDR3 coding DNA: TGTGCCTGGAGTGAACGAGCGGGAGGGCTTCAAGAGACCCAGTACTTC.

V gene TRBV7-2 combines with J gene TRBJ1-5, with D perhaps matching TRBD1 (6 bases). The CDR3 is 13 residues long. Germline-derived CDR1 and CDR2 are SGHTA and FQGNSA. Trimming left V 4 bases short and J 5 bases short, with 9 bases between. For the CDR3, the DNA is TGTGCCAGCAGCTCGGACAGAGATCAGCCCCAGCATTTT. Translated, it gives CASSSDRDQPQHF.

CDR3 amino acids: CASSVLDRVTEAFF. The DNA for the CDR3 is TGTGCCAGCAGTGTCTTAGACAGGGTGACTGAAGCTTTCTTT. This rearrangement joins TRBV2 to TRBJ1-1, with 7 positions matching TRBD1. The germline V gene encodes CDR1 SNHLY and CDR2 FYNNEI. Unmatched junction bases numbered 7, after V lost 4 bases and J lost 5 bases. The CDR3 has 14 amino acids.

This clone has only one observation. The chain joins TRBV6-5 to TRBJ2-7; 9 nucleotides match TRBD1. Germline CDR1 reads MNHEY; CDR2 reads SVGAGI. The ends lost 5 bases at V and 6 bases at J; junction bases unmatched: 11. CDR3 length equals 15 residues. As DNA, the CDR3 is TGTGCCAGCAGTCCGTACCGGGACAGGGCGGGCGAGCAGTACTTC. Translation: CASSPYRDRAGEQYF.

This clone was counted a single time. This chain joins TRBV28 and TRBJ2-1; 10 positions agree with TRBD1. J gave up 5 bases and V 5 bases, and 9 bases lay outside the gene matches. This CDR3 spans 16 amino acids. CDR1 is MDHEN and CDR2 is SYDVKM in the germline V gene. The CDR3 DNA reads TGTGCCAGCAGTGCGCCGGGACAGGGGAGCCACAATGAGCAGTTCTTC. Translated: CASSAPGQGSHNEQFF.

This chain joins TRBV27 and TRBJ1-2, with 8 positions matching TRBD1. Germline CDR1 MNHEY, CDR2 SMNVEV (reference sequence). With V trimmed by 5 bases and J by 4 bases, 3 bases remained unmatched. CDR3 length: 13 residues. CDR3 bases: TGTGCCAGCAGTCCAGGGGGCGGCTATGGCTACACCTTC. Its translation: CASSPGGGYGYTF.

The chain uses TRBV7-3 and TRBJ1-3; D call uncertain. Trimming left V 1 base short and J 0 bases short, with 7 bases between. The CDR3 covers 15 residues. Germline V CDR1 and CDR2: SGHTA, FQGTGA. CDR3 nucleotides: TGTGCCAGCAGCTTAATGGCATACTCTGGAAACACCATATATTTT. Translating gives CASSLMAYSGNTIYF.

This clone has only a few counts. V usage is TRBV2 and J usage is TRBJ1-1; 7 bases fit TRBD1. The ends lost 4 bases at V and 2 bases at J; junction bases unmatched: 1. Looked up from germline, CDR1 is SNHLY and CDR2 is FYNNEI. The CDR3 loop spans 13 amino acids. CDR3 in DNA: TGTGCCAGCAGTGGGGACAGTAACACTGAAGCTTTCTTT. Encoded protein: CASSGDSNTEAFF.

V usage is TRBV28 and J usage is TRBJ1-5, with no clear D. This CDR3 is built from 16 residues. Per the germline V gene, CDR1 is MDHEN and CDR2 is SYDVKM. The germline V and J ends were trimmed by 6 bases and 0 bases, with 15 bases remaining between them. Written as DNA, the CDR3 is TGTGCCAGCAGCCCCCTGAGGGCGTATAGCAATCAGCCCCAGCATTTT. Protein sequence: CASSPLRAYSNQPQHF.

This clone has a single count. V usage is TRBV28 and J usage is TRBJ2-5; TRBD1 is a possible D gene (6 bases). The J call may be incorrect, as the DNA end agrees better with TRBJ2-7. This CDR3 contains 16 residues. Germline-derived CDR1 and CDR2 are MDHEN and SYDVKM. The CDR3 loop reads CASSLGVVQGSYEQYF. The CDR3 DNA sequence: TGTGCCAGCAGTCTTGGTGTTGTACAGGGTAGTTACGAGCAGTACTTC.

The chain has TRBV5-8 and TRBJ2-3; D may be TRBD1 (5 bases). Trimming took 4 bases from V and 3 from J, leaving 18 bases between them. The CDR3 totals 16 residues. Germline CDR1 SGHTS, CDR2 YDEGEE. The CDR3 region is CASSKDTWYNTDTQYF. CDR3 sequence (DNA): TGTGCCAGCAGCAAGGACACCTGGTATAATACAGATACGCAGTATTTT.

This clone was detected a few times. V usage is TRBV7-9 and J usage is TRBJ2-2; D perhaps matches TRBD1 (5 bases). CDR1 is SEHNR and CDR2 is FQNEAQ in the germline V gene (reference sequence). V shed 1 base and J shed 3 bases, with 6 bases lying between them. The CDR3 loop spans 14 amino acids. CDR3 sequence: CASSLVRDTGELFF. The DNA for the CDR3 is TGTGCCAGCAGCTTAGTCAGGGACACCGGGGAGCTGTTTTTT.

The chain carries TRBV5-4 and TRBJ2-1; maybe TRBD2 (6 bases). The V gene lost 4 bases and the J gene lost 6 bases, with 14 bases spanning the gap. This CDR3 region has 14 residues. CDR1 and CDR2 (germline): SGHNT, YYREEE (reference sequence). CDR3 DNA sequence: TGTGCCAGCAGCCCCTCGACTAGTAGCAATGAGCAGTTCTTC. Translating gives CASSPSTSSNEQFF.

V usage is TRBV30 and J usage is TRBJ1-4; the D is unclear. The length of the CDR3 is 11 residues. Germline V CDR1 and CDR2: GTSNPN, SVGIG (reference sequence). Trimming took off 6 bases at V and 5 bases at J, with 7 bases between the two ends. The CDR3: CACLTNEKLFF. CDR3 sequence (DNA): TGTGCCTGTCTAACCAATGAAAAACTGTTTTTT.

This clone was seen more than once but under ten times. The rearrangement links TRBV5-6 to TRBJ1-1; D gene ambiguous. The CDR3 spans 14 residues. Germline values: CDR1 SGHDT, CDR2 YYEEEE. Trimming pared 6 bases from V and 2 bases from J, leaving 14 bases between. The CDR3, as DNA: TGTGCCAGCAACGAGTTCTGGAGAAACACTGAAGCTTTCTTT. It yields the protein CASNEFWRNTEAFF. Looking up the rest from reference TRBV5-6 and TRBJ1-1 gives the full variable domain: DAGVTQSPTHLIKTRGQQVTLRCSPKSGHDTVSWYQQALGQGPQFIFQYYEEEERQRGNFPDRFSGHQFPNYSSELNVNALLLGDSALYLCASNEFWRNTEAFFGQGTRLTVV.

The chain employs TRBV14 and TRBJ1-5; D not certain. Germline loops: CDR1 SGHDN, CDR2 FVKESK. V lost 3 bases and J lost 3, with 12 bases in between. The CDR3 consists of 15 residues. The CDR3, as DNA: TGTGCCAGCAGCCAGAAAACAGCTTACAATCAGCCCCAGCATTTT. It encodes CASSQKTAYNQPQHF.

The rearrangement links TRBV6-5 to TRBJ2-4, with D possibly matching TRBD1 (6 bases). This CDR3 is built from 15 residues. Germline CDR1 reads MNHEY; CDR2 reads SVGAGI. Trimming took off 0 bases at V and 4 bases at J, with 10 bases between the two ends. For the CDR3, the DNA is TGTGCCAGCAGTTACTCTGCCAGGGGAAAAAACATTCAGTACTTC. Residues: CASSYSARGKNIQYF.

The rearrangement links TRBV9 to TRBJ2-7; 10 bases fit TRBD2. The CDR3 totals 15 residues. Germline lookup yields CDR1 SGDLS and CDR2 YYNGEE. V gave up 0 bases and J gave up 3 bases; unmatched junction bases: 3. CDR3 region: CASSVEAGGSYEQYF. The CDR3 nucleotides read TGTGCCAGCAGCGTAGAAGCGGGGGGGAGCTACGAGCAGTACTTC. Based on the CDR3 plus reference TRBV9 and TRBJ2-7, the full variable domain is DSGVTQTPKHLITATGQRVTLRCSPRSGDLSVYWYQQSLDQGLQFLIQYYNGEERAKGNILERFSAQQFPDLHSELNLSSLELGDSALYFCASSVEAGGSYEQYFGPGTRLTVT.